The clone carrying this T cell receptor (beta chain) was seen a handful of times. The CDR3 loop spans 15 amino acids. The J segment lost 6 bases and the V segment lost 5 bases, leaving 11 bases of the junction unmatched. Germline loops: CDR1 SEHNR, CDR2 FQNEAQ (reference sequence). This specimen comes from a study of naive and memory T cell subsets. Ligated cDNA underwent four rounds of PCR with nested alpha and beta constant region primers and SP2. TCRdb redid the calling of the 5' RACE reads with MiXCR, one entry per CDR3 protein. In the table there are 55,000 to 65,000 distinct CDR3 sequences, approximately 8.5% of which are singletons. A UMI-containing oligonucleotide was joined by 3' ligation to the TCR cDNA template.

The chain combines TRBV7-9 with TRBJ2-3; 7 nucleotides match TRBD2. The receptor comes from a female donor in good health. Written as DNA, the CDR3 is TGTGCCAGCAGCCTCCGACTAGCTGAGTCGGATACGCAGTATTTT. This translates into CASSLRLAESDTQYF.